A selection of T cell receptor beta chains follows, all from one sample in a study of brain metastases from non-small cell lung cancer. Data came from immunoSEQ multiplex PCR; TCRdb stores just in-frame clones and leaves some out. The sample holds 2,500 or so clones, 75% to 85% seen once. The sequencing sample was made of primary lung tumor tissue. All receptors come from a donor older than 35 with non-small cell lung cancer. Each CDR3 is given with its conserved first and last residue. Fields, in order: clone size, V gene, J gene, CDR3 protein. Size tells how often a clone was seen (once, few, many) or the class of an expanded clone, and some rows leave it out.

clone_size: once
v_call: TRBV19
j_call: TRBJ1-1
cdr3_aa: CASSIRENTEAFF

clone_size: .
v_call: TRBV5-4
j_call: TRBJ2-7
cdr3_aa: CASSSLGSSYEQYF

clone_size: .
v_call: TRBV28
j_call: TRBJ1-4
cdr3_aa: CASSQGQVREKLFF

clone_size: few
v_call: TRBV5-6
j_call: TRBJ2-2
cdr3_aa: CASSSPRDKLTGELFF

clone_size: .
v_call: TRBV24-1
j_call: TRBJ2-1
cdr3_aa: CATSDFSEKVAEQFF

clone_size: once
v_call: TRBV30
j_call: TRBJ1-5
cdr3_aa: CAWSVQTGNQPQHF

clone_size: .
v_call: TRBV4-2
j_call: TRBJ2-3
cdr3_aa: CASSQGTSGILLTDTQYF

clone_size: .
v_call: TRBV7-9
j_call: TRBJ2-5
cdr3_aa: CASYASGSTETQYF

clone_size: .
v_call: TRBV7-3
j_call: TRBJ2-1
cdr3_aa: CASSPSGRRDNEQFF

clone_size: .
v_call: TRBV18
j_call: TRBJ2-4
cdr3_aa: CASSPTPGLAGDGNIQYF

clone_size: few
v_call: TRBV2
j_call: TRBJ2-5
cdr3_aa: CASTRGQETQYF

clone_size: .
v_call: TRBV7-9
j_call: TRBJ1-1
cdr3_aa: CASSPGGTEAFF

clone_size: large
v_call: TRBV24-1
j_call: TRBJ2-1
cdr3_aa: CATSELTNGEQFF

clone_size: .
v_call: TRBV15
j_call: TRBJ2-1
cdr3_aa: CATSSVDPSYNEQFF

clone_size: .
v_call: TRBV20-1
j_call: TRBJ1-6
cdr3_aa: CSASEGGSPLHF

clone_size: .
v_call: TRBV5-1
j_call: TRBJ2-1
cdr3_aa: CASSLRSGGIDEQFF

clone_size: .
v_call: TRBV30
j_call: TRBJ2-7
cdr3_aa: CAWRPTDEGISYEQYF

clone_size: .
v_call: TRBV5-5
j_call: TRBJ1-1
cdr3_aa: CASSLAGTPSRDEAFF

clone_size: .
v_call: TRBV5-1
j_call: TRBJ2-4
cdr3_aa: CASSLEGGGENIQYF

clone_size: .
v_call: TRBV7-6
j_call: TRBJ2-7
cdr3_aa: CASSLAANEQYF

clone_size: .
v_call: TRBV12-5
j_call: TRBJ2-7
cdr3_aa: CASARELAGMDFYYEQYF

clone_size: .
v_call: TRBV9
j_call: TRBJ1-6
cdr3_aa: CASSVETLSPLHF

clone_size: .
v_call: TRBV11-3
j_call: TRBJ1-1
cdr3_aa: CASSLQQQNTEAFF

clone_size: .
v_call: TRBV5-1
j_call: TRBJ1-1
cdr3_aa: CASSPEGRKTEAFF

clone_size: .
v_call: TRBV24-1
j_call: TRBJ2-7
cdr3_aa: CATGNLPHEQYF

clone_size: .
v_call: TRBV11-3
j_call: TRBJ2-7
cdr3_aa: CASSSTDSPYEQYF

clone_size: .
v_call: TRBV2
j_call: TRBJ2-7
cdr3_aa: CASNVRRPSSYEQYF

clone_size: .
v_call: TRBV29-1
j_call: TRBJ1-5
cdr3_aa: CSVRTEGSNQPQHF